Included here is one T cell receptor beta chain sequence, with context. The antigen remains unidentified. At one end the junction does not follow the germline gene, possibly because of a read error. The sample belongs to a study of T cells in Graves' hyperthyroidism and ophthalmopathy. Whole-study findings and limits: Ophthalmopathy could be told apart from stable hyperthyroidism with a 13 V-J model. Appearing also in blood were most of the thyroid clonotypes expanded above 0.001. The model's output predicted ophthalmopathy at a median of about 6.5 months prior to onset.

Regions amplified from RNA transcripts were the TCR beta CDR3 regions. During a first-round RT-PCR of the TCR CDR3, the HTBI primer set was used. One entry per CDR3 protein, called by TCRdb with MiXCR from the multiplex PCR reads. The table records 550,000 to 600,000 distinct CDR3 sequences, about half of them present only once. The CDR3 extends over 15 amino acids. CDR1 and CDR2 from the germline V gene are MGHRA and YSYEKL. Diagnostic decisions used clinical symptoms, serum thyroxine and TRAb, thyroid ultrasound and orbital computed tomography. Material: peripheral blood or thyroid tissue (not recorded which). This TCR was recovered from an adult woman with Graves' disease, either hyperthyroidism or ophthalmopathy (not recorded which). The rearrangement links TRBV4-1 to TRBJ1-5, with D unresolved. The CDR3 DNA is TGTGCCAGCAGTCCAAATCAAGTAAGGAATCAGCCCCAGCATTTT. Its protein product is CASSPNQVRNQPQHF.